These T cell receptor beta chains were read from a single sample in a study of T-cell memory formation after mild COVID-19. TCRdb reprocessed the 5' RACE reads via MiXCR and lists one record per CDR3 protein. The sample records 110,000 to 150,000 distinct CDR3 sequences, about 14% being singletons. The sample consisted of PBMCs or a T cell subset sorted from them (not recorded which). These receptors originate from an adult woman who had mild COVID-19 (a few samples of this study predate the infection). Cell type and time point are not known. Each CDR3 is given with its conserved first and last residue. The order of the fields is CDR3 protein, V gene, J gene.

CASSLVGGHHQETQYF	TRBV7-9	TRBJ2-5
CASSQRQGVDTQYF	TRBV4-3	TRBJ2-3
CASKGQSNTGELFF	TRBV2	TRBJ2-2
CSARDLTGGTYEQYF	TRBV20-1	TRBJ2-7
CASSMVQGLNLNQPQHF	TRBV2	TRBJ1-5
CASSLVKDSTEAFF	TRBV5-1	TRBJ1-1
CASSGSSSYEQYF	TRBV9	TRBJ2-7
CAISDTPSYEQYF	TRBV10-3	TRBJ2-7
CASSNEGGWSYEQYF	TRBV7-6	TRBJ2-7
CASSYTGTGVEQYF	TRBV6-5	TRBJ2-7
CASSLLGKGQPQHF	TRBV7-9	TRBJ1-5
CATTDIRDTEAFF	TRBV15	TRBJ1-1
CASSSTGTGPNNEQFF	TRBV7-9	TRBJ2-1
CASSLTGEVRVYEQYF	TRBV12-3/TRBV12-4	TRBJ2-7
CASTYLLPGQGMKETQYF	TRBV12-3/TRBV12-4	TRBJ2-5
CASSYRGPSYEQYF	TRBV6-5	TRBJ2-7
CSAQWGKSSYEQYF	TRBV20-1	TRBJ2-7
CASSSADRAGTGELFF	TRBV7-6	TRBJ2-2
CASSGEREAYNEQFF	TRBV12-3/TRBV12-4	TRBJ2-1
CSAQGSYEQYF	TRBV29-1	TRBJ2-7
CSASLTSLYNEQFF	TRBV20-1	TRBJ2-1
CASSLRAQGAGGYTF	TRBV7-6	TRBJ1-2
CAWSVGPYNEQFF	TRBV30	TRBJ2-1
CASSFYWVSGGTGELFF	TRBV2	TRBJ2-2
CATSREEWSSNQPQHF	TRBV15	TRBJ1-5
CATGSRDSPYNEQFF	TRBV24-1	TRBJ2-1
CASSVSGRVATEAFF	TRBV27	TRBJ1-1
CASDRDREVNTEAFF	TRBV7-9	TRBJ1-1
CSVGSERYGYTF	TRBV29-1	TRBJ1-2
CASSTRTDTDTQYF	TRBV3-1	TRBJ2-3
CASSQDIQTGRMNTEAFF	TRBV3-1	TRBJ1-1
CSARDRYYEQYF	TRBV20-1	TRBJ2-7
CASTPGEANYGYTF	TRBV7-2	TRBJ1-2
CASSVTTAVSGANVLTF	TRBV27	TRBJ2-6
CSVEVRPYEQYF	TRBV29-1	TRBJ2-7
CASSDGVPRASPLHF	TRBV6-4	TRBJ1-6
CASSFFMNTEAFF	TRBV27	TRBJ1-1
CASSPNTGAAGADTQYF	TRBV27	TRBJ2-3